This T cell receptor (beta chain) was captured in a study of human T cells and chemical hapten exposure (dated by TCRdb to the early 2020s). Concerning the study at large: Libraries were combined into a pool for sequencing, and differences in TCR yield between samples came mainly from small differences in library volumes within the pool. Peripheral blood TCR repertoire changes were tracked in vivo in alopecia patients during primary and secondary sensitization to the hapten diphenylcyclopropenone (DPC). Both TCR alpha and TCR beta chains were sequenced from each blood RNA sample.

What the research found in general, with its limitations: DPC sensitization did not change how many TCRs were above 1 in 1000 frequency, and no evidence was found of alterations in global repertoire structure. Repeated subsampling changed both the strength of the expansion versus patch-test correlation and the threshold at which the correlation became significant.

The receptor library was made with RACE. These reads were obtained on a NextSeq 500. Library preparation attached unique molecular identifiers to individual cDNA molecules for quantitative, reproducible TCR counting. The published analysis was carried out like this. The median number of TCRs per sample was over 95,000, ranging from about 23,224 to 690,600. The Decombinator software suite was used to annotate the V, J and CDR3 of the TCR reads. Every sample was subsampled to the same number of TCRs (28,000) for the PS versus PT1 abundance plots. Expanded TCRs were defined as absent before sensitization and observed at least eight times at the 2-week time point. TCRdb's own reprocessing of the public reads used fastp at Q25 and MiXCR and kept productive beta chains. Merged by CDR3 protein, the rows form single entries marked with the most common genes and DNA. The V and J calls, along with clone size, are taken from TCRdb and not from the paper's own processing. Counted in this sample were approximately 84,000 distinct CDR3 sequences; 8.6% of them appeared once. Less than 2% of the sample lies in the top ten.

From a lookup of the germline V gene (reference sequence), CDR1 and CDR2 are LGHDT and YNNKEL. Spanning cysteine to phenylalanine, the CDR3 consists of 14 amino acids. The CDR3 DNA has 42 bases and is translated from base 1. V sheds 3 bases and J sheds 0 bases, leaving 7 bases between their ends. Comments on this clonotype: The antigen it recognizes is unknown. No clone much larger than this one lies a single base away; base qualities are absent.

Sample time point, as interpreted from the label and publication: healthy volunteer bleed at 6 weeks. Total RNA was isolated from unfractionated whole blood collected in Tempus Blood RNA tubes. Five or six healthy volunteers served as TCR sequencing controls and were bled at day 0, 2 weeks and 6 weeks. This receptor chain uses TRBV3-1 and TRBJ2-3; the D gene cannot be resolved reliably. The specimen sequenced was whole blood. This receptor was taken from a male donor in good health. Some clones in this sample may be carry-over from other donors' samples. The DNA is as follows: TGTGCCAGCAGCCATGGGATTAGCACAGATACGCAGTATTTT. Translated, this gives CASSHGISTDTQYF.